The clone carrying this TCR beta chain has more than one count but fewer than ten. Its antigen remains unidentified. These data come from a study of T cell repertoires in cytomegalovirus infection. Across the whole study: Carrying CMV and the relevant HLA type showed in public TCR beta signatures.

Germline lookup yields CDR1 LNHNV and CDR2 YYDKDF (reference sequence). The CDR3 totals 16 residues. V dropped 0 bases and J dropped 2 bases, with 13 bases sitting between them. Study-wide results and caveats: What dominated the ex vivo response were HLA-C-restricted CMV-specific TCR beta clonotypes. Identification of carriers of CMV plus the relevant HLA was performed using cumulative public TCR beta family frequency.

TCRdb itself ran the reads through MiXCR, one entry per CDR3 protein. The sample lists approximately 240,000 distinct CDR3 sequences; around 12% were seen once. The chain uses TRBV15 and TRBJ1-1; D gene uncertain. Sequencing used PBMCs. The receptor's source is a human donor in good health (CMV status not recorded). Some clones in this sample may be carry-over from other donors' samples. CDR3 nucleotides: TGTGCCACCAGCAGAGATCGGCGACGGGTAAACACTGAAGCTTTCTTT. Protein: CATSRDRRRVNTEAFF.